This is a list of T cell receptor beta chains from one sample in a study of cytomegalovirus exposure and HLA in healthy donors. Libraries were prepared by immunoSEQ multiplex PCR; TCRdb keeps only in-frame clonotypes and omits some of them. The sample records about 140,000 clones, about 87% being singletons. The sequenced sample consisted of PBMCs. These TCRs come from a woman aged 30 to 39 in good health and CMV-seronegative. Each CDR3 is given with its conserved first and last residue. Each record gives: J gene, D gene, V gene, clone size, CDR3 DNA, CDR3 protein. A D gene is named only where the DNA matches it firmly. Expanded clones are given a class, and other clones once, few, many or no size at all.

j_gene: TRBJ2-1; d_gene: TRBD1; v_gene: TRBV18; abundance: -; CDR3nt: TGTGCCAGCTCACCTTTCTTAGGGGACAGTTACAATGAGCAGTTCTTC; CDR3aa: CASSPFLGDSYNEQFF
j_gene: TRBJ2-7; d_gene: -; v_gene: TRBV9; abundance: -; CDR3nt: TGTGCCAGCAGCGTAGGGGGGGGCACCTACGAGCAGTACTTC; CDR3aa: CASSVGGGTYEQYF
j_gene: TRBJ1-1; d_gene: TRBD1; v_gene: TRBV7-9; abundance: -; CDR3nt: TGTGCCAGCAGCTTCCACAGGGGCGCCACTGAAGCTTTCTTT; CDR3aa: CASSFHRGATEAFF
j_gene: TRBJ2-2; d_gene: -; v_gene: TRBV7-2; abundance: -; CDR3nt: TGTGCCAGCAGCTTAGCCCCCGGTCCCGGGGAGCTGTTTTTT; CDR3aa: CASSLAPGPGELFF
j_gene: TRBJ2-3; d_gene: TRBD2; v_gene: TRBV7-9; abundance: -; CDR3nt: TGTGCCAGCAGCCTGGGACTAGCGGGGGGTACAGATACGCAGTATTTT; CDR3aa: CASSLGLAGGTDTQYF
j_gene: TRBJ2-7; d_gene: -; v_gene: TRBV30; abundance: -; CDR3nt: TGTGCCTGGAGTCCTGCCGGGACTCTCACCTACGAGCAGTACTTC; CDR3aa: CAWSPAGTLTYEQYF
j_gene: TRBJ1-6; d_gene: -; v_gene: TRBV7-2; abundance: -; CDR3nt: TGTGCCAGCAGACCAACCATTATACGGGATGCCAATTCACCCCTCCACTTT; CDR3aa: CASRPTIIRDANSPLHF
j_gene: TRBJ2-7; d_gene: TRBD2; v_gene: TRBV11-2; abundance: -; CDR3nt: TGTGCCAGCAGCTTATTTAGCGGGACGTACGAGCAGTACTTC; CDR3aa: CASSLFSGTYEQYF
j_gene: TRBJ2-1; d_gene: TRBD2; v_gene: TRBV27; abundance: -; CDR3nt: TGTGCCAGCAGTCCGAACATGGGACTAGCGGGCAACAATGAGCAGTTCTTC; CDR3aa: CASSPNMGLAGNNEQFF
j_gene: TRBJ2-7; d_gene: -; v_gene: TRBV5-5; abundance: once; CDR3nt: TGTGCCAGCAGCCGACAGGTGAACGAGCAGTACTTC; CDR3aa: CASSRQVNEQYF
j_gene: TRBJ1-1; d_gene: -; v_gene: TRBV6-1; abundance: -; CDR3nt: TGTGCCAGCAGTACAGGGAGCGTGACTGAAGCTTTCTTT; CDR3aa: CASSTGSVTEAFF
j_gene: TRBJ1-1; d_gene: -; v_gene: TRBV5-4; abundance: -; CDR3nt: TGTGCCAGCTCATTGGAGGAGATCAGCACTGAAGCTTTCTTT; CDR3aa: CASSLEEISTEAFF
j_gene: TRBJ1-6; d_gene: -; v_gene: TRBV4-1; abundance: -; CDR3nt: TGCGCCAGCAGCCAAGGCAGGGGTCATAGTAATTCACCCCTCCACTTT; CDR3aa: CASSQGRGHSNSPLHF
j_gene: TRBJ2-4; d_gene: TRBD2; v_gene: TRBV10-3; abundance: once; CDR3nt: TGTGCCATCAGTGAGTCGAAAGGCTGGGCTAGCGGGAGGTCCAAAAACATTCAGTACTTC; CDR3aa: CAISESKGWASGRSKNIQYF
j_gene: TRBJ2-1; d_gene: -; v_gene: TRBV7-9; abundance: -; CDR3nt: TGTGCCAGCAGCTCTCAGACTCGGACGGCCGGGAAGCAGTTCTTC; CDR3aa: CASSSQTRTAGKQFF
j_gene: TRBJ2-7; d_gene: TRBD1; v_gene: TRBV5-1; abundance: -; CDR3nt: TGCGCCAGCAGGCCGGGACAGGGCTACGAGCAGTACTTC; CDR3aa: CASRPGQGYEQYF
j_gene: TRBJ2-1; d_gene: -; v_gene: TRBV19; abundance: -; CDR3nt: TGTGCCAGTAGTAACTGGGGCAGCTGGGGTGAGCAGTTCTTC; CDR3aa: CASSNWGSWGEQFF
j_gene: TRBJ1-2; d_gene: TRBD1; v_gene: TRBV19; abundance: -; CDR3nt: TGTGCCAGTGAAACAGGGGGCGCGGGGCATGGCTACACCTTC; CDR3aa: CASETGGAGHGYTF
j_gene: TRBJ1-6; d_gene: TRBD1; v_gene: TRBV28; abundance: -; CDR3nt: TGTGCCAGCAGAAGGACAGGGAGCTCCTATAATTCACCCCTCCACTTT; CDR3aa: CASRRTGSSYNSPLHF
j_gene: TRBJ2-5; d_gene: TRBD2; v_gene: TRBV7-6; abundance: -; CDR3nt: TGTGCCAGCAGCTTAGCGGGCGGGAGGGCTCTAGAGACCCAGTACTTC; CDR3aa: CASSLAGGRALETQYF
j_gene: TRBJ2-1; d_gene: TRBD2; v_gene: TRBV9; abundance: -; CDR3nt: TGTGCCAGCAGCCGCTACACTCGGGGGGACTCCTACAATGAGCAGTTCTTC; CDR3aa: CASSRYTRGDSYNEQFF
j_gene: TRBJ2-3; d_gene: TRBD2; v_gene: TRBV5-4; abundance: -; CDR3nt: TGTGCCAGCAGCCTCAGAGGGACTAGCGGCTTCTTCAGCACAGATACGCAGTATTTT; CDR3aa: CASSLRGTSGFFSTDTQYF